A selection of T cell receptor beta chains follows, all from one sample in a study of metastatic and nonmetastatic thyroid tumors. TCRdb called clones again from the PCR reads with MiXCR. The table includes 60,000 or so clones, 25% to 30% detected once. Source material: blood. Receptors were obtained from a female donor with papillary thyroid cancer or a benign thyroid nodule (not recorded which). Some clones in this sample may be carry-over from other donors' samples. Both conserved end residues are part of each CDR3. A D gene is named only where the DNA matches it firmly. A clone size is listed for some rows: how often the clone was seen (once, few, many), or a class if it is expanded.

d_call j_call cdr3_length v_call clone_size cdr3_nt cdr3_aa
- TRBJ2-7 14 TRBV6-1 - TGTGCCAGCAGTCAAGCCGGGGGTTCCTACGAGCAGTACTTC CASSQAGGSYEQYF
- TRBJ1-2 16 TRBV4-3 - TGCGCCAGCAGCCAAGGGTTTGGGGGCGAAGGCCATGGCTACACCTTC CASSQGFGGEGHGYTF
- TRBJ2-2 13 TRBV20-1 - TGCAGTGCTAGACAGACTATCGGCGGGGAGCTGTTTTTT CSARQTIGGELFF
- TRBJ1-2 17 TRBV19 - TGTGCCAGTAGTGAGATCGGGGGCGGCGGTGTAGTCTATGGCTACACCTTC CASSEIGGGGVVYGYTF
TRBD2 TRBJ2-7 13 TRBV25-1 few TGTGCCAGCAGACAGGGAGCGGGAGGCGAGCAGTACTTC CASRQGAGGEQYF
- TRBJ2-5 14 TRBV6-5 - TGTGCCAGCAGTTCGCGCCTGGGGGTCGGGACCCAGTACTTC CASSSRLGVGTQYF
- TRBJ2-6 15 TRBV6-1 - TGTGCCAGCAGCAAAGAGGGGTCTGGGGCCAACGTCCTGACTTTC CASSKEGSGANVLTF
TRBD2 TRBJ2-1 16 TRBV11-1 - TGTGCCAGCAGCCGTTCCGGGACTAGCGGGAGGATTGAGCAGTTCTTC CASSRSGTSGRIEQFF
- TRBJ1-1 13 TRBV28 - TGTGCCAGCAAAGGCCCTTGGGCCACTGAAGCTTTCTTT CASKGPWATEAFF
- TRBJ1-2 11 TRBV20-1 - TGCAGTGCTAGAGATGAGACAGGTCCAACCTTC CSARDETGPTF
- TRBJ1-6 13 TRBV27 - TGTGCCAGCAGTTTATGGTATAATACACCCCTCCACTTT CASSLWYNTPLHF
TRBD1 TRBJ1-2 17 TRBV6-5 - TGTGCCAGCAGTTCGACAGGGGGTGAACGAACTAGCTATGGCTACACCTTC CASSSTGGERTSYGYTF
- TRBJ2-7 14 TRBV10-2 few TGCGCCAGCAGATCCGGCCAAAGCTCCTACGAGCAGTACTTC CASRSGQSSYEQYF
TRBD1 TRBJ2-3 15 TRBV30 - TGTGCCTGGAGTGATACAGGGGTGCCGACAGATACGCAGTATTTT CAWSDTGVPTDTQYF
- TRBJ1-5 16 TRBV6-1 many TGTGCCAGCTCGGCCGGCCGGGGAGTGAGCAATCAGCCCCAGCATTTT CASSAGRGVSNQPQHF
TRBD1 TRBJ1-1 14 TRBV27 - TGTGCCAGCAGCTACACAGGGGAGAACACTGAAGCTTTCTTT CASSYTGENTEAFF
TRBD1 TRBJ1-6 16 TRBV20-1 - TGCAGTGCTAGAGCCTCCGGGACAGGGACGAATTCACCCCTCCACTTT CSARASGTGTNSPLHF
TRBD1 TRBJ2-1 15 TRBV24-1 - TGTGCCACCAGTGAGAACGGACAGGGAATGAATGAGCAGTTCTTC CATSENGQGMNEQFF
- TRBJ1-1 13 TRBV30 - TGTGCCTTGAGTTCGGACGGGGGCACTGAAGCTTTCTTT CALSSDGGTEAFF
TRBD1 TRBJ1-4 14 TRBV7-8 - TGTGCCAGCACCCTGGACAGGGGACGCGAAAAACTGTTTTTT CASTLDRGREKLFF
- TRBJ2-7 13 TRBV4-2 - TGTGCCAGCAGCCAAGATGTAACTACAGGGCAGTACTTC CASSQDVTTGQYF
- TRBJ2-1 13 TRBV2 medium-sized TGTGCCAGCAATCGTCCTAGGGACAATGAGCAGTTCTTC CASNRPRDNEQFF
- TRBJ2-7 17 TRBV11-1 - TGTGCCAGCAGCCGACCCCTAGTCGGGGAGTTTTCCTACGAGCAGTACTTC CASSRPLVGEFSYEQYF
TRBD2 TRBJ2-1 13 TRBV20-1 - TGCAGTGCACGGGACTATCCCGACAATGAGCAGTTCTTC CSARDYPDNEQFF
- TRBJ2-3 13 TRBV28 few TGTGCCAGCAGCCCCGTGACCAATCTGGCGCAGTATTTT CASSPVTNLAQYF
- TRBJ1-1 12 TRBV6-2/TRBV6-3 - TGTGCCAGCAGTTGGTCCGGGGCTGAAGCTTTCTTT CASSWSGAEAFF
- TRBJ2-7 14 TRBV12-3/TRBV12-4 many TGTGCCAGCAGCCGACATACGGGTTCCTACGAGCAGTACTTC CASSRHTGSYEQYF
- TRBJ2-3 15 TRBV11-2 - TGTGCCAGCAGCAAGACAATATCTAGCACAGATACGCAGTATTTT CASSKTISSTDTQYF
- TRBJ2-4 14 TRBV6-2/TRBV6-3 many TGTGCCAGCAGTCTCCCGGGACGTAAAAACATTCAGTACTTC CASSLPGRKNIQYF
- TRBJ2-7 14 TRBV2 many TGTGCCAGCAGGGAAAGTAGCGGATCCTACGAGCAGTACTTC CASRESSGSYEQYF
- TRBJ1-5 15 TRBV20-1 - TGCAGTGCTAGGAACAAACAAGGGGGCAATCAGCCCCAGCATTTT CSARNKQGGNQPQHF
- TRBJ2-5 15 TRBV20-1 - TGCAGTGCTAGAGATTCGTCTCAACCCCAAGAGACCCAGTACTTC CSARDSSQPQETQYF
TRBD1 TRBJ2-7 14 TRBV28 few TGTGCCAGCAGGACCGGGACAGTTACCTACGAGCAGTACTTC CASRTGTVTYEQYF
TRBD1 TRBJ2-2 14 TRBV6-4 - TGTGCCAGCCGGGACAGGGGGAACACCGGGGAGCTGTTTTTT CASRDRGNTGELFF
- TRBJ1-2 14 TRBV20-1 - TGCAGTGCTAAACAGACGCCGGCGGGACTTGGCTACACCTTC CSAKQTPAGLGYTF
TRBD2 TRBJ2-2 16 TRBV27 few TGTGCCAGCAGTTTTTACCCCAGGACTAGAACCGGGGAGCTGTTTTTT CASSFYPRTRTGELFF
TRBD1 TRBJ1-5 16 TRBV19 many TGTGCCAGTAGTATTACGTTGGGCAGGGGGCATCAGCCCCAGCATTTT CASSITLGRGHQPQHF
- TRBJ2-2 15 TRBV18 - TGTGCCACTAAAAGAGGGGCAACGAACACCGGGGAGCTGTTTTTT CATKRGATNTGELFF
- TRBJ1-2 14 TRBV6-1 - TGTGCCAGCAGCCGTTCGAAGAGAGACTATGGCTACACCTTC CASSRSKRDYGYTF
- TRBJ2-7 13 TRBV6-5 medium-sized TGTGCCAGCAGTTACGGCAGAACCTACGAGCAGTACTTC CASSYGRTYEQYF
- TRBJ2-5 13 TRBV27 many TGTGCCAGCAGTTTATGGGGGGAAGAGACCCAGTACTTC CASSLWGEETQYF
- TRBJ1-2 14 TRBV11-2 few TGTGCCAGCAGCGCTCAGGGGAGTGTAATAGGTTACACCTTC CASSAQGSVIGYTF
- TRBJ2-3 15 TRBV4-2 - TGTGCCAGCAGCCGAGGAATACGCAGCACAGATACGCAGTATTTT CASSRGIRSTDTQYF
- TRBJ2-7 15 TRBV3-1 many TGTGCCAGCAGCCAAGTGCGAGTGGGTGCCTACGAGCAGTACTTC CASSQVRVGAYEQYF
TRBD1 TRBJ1-2 14 TRBV29-1 - TGCAGCGTTGGTAAGGGGGCGAGTAGCTATGGCTACACCTTC CSVGKGASSYGYTF
- TRBJ1-5 16 TRBV2 - TGTGCCAGCAGTGAAGCCGGCCTCGGTAGCAATCAGCCCCAGCATTTT CASSEAGLGSNQPQHF
- TRBJ2-1 14 TRBV19 few TGTGCCAGTAGTATGCGGGACGACGCAGGAGAGCAGTTCTTC CASSMRDDAGEQFF
- TRBJ2-7 13 TRBV6-6 - TGTGCCAGCAGTTACCGGGCAGTCTACGAGCAGTACTTC CASSYRAVYEQYF
- TRBJ1-2 12 TRBV20-1 - TGCAGTGCTCCCAGGCTGTGGTATGGCTACACCTTC CSAPRLWYGYTF
TRBD1 TRBJ1-5 15 TRBV4-2 - TGTGCCAGCAGCCAAGAGGAACAGGGGTATCAGCCCCAGCATTTT CASSQEEQGYQPQHF
- TRBJ1-6 12 TRBV19 - TGTGCCAGTAGTGGAAGGGGTGCACCCCTCCACTTT CASSGRGAPLHF
- TRBJ1-2 14 TRBV19 - TGTGCCAGTAAGAAGTCCCGGTCCGGGGGGGGCTACACCTTC CASKKSRSGGGYTF
- TRBJ1-5 13 TRBV5-1 - TGCGCCAGCAGCTTAGGGGGTGGACAGCCCCAGCATTTT CASSLGGGQPQHF
TRBD1 TRBJ1-4 15 TRBV28 - TGTGCCAGTAGTTCGAGTGGGACAGGGGATGAAAAACTGTTTTTT CASSSSGTGDEKLFF
- TRBJ2-7 15 TRBV4-3 many TGCGCCAGCAGCCAAGATAGGAGCAGGGTCTACGAGCAGTACTTC CASSQDRSRVYEQYF
- TRBJ2-7 14 TRBV15 - TGTGCCACCACCCCGGGACCCTCGAGTGGCGAGCAGTACTTC CATTPGPSSGEQYF
- TRBJ2-3 14 TRBV4-2 - TGTGCCAGCAGCCAAAACAGGGACACAGATACGCAGTATTTT CASSQNRDTDTQYF
- TRBJ2-2 14 TRBV13 few TGTGCCAGCAGCACACAGAGACTCACCGGGGAGCTGTTTTTT CASSTQRLTGELFF